The 2 T cell receptor beta chains in this list originate from one sample, sequenced in a study of T cell clonality in common variable immunodeficiency. Findings and caveats of the study: In common variable immunodeficiency, TCR beta chains reportedly carried fewer deletions and N-nucleotide insertions.

Their antigens are not known. Sequencing used immunoSEQ multiplex PCR; TCRdb keeps in-frame clones, though not all of them. The sample shows fewer than 13,000 clones, no singletons; the ten largest hold 5.5% to 7%. Sequencing used peripheral blood mononuclear cells. These receptors all come from a human donor with common variable immunodeficiency.

This clone was found a few times. The read ends 3 residues early relative to the CDR3; the germline J gene fills the gap. This chain connects TRBV7-9 to TRBJ1-1; D unclear. Germline CDR1 and CDR2: SEHNR and FQNEAQ (reference sequence). The CDR3 consists of 15 residues. V lost 5 bases and J 1 base, leaving 14 bases between the germline ends. The part of the CDR3 DNA that was read is TGTGCCAGCAGCCCAGTCAATGTCCAGAACACTGAA. Translation: CASSPVNVQNTE. The entire CDR3 reads CASSPVNVQNTEAFF.

Concerning this clone itself: The sequence runs out 3 residues before the end of the CDR3; the remainder is reconstructed from the germline J gene. The chain links TRBV20-1 to TRBJ2-7; 13 nucleotides match TRBD2. The germline CDR1 and CDR2 sequences are DFQATT and SNEGSKA (reference sequence). Germline trimming cut 2 bases from V and 3 bases from J; bases unmatched to any gene: 4. The CDR3 is 15 amino acids. CDR3 region: CSARPGLAGVYEQYF. The part of the CDR3 DNA that was read is TGCAGTGCTAGACCCGGACTAGCGGGAGTCTACGAG.